This is a list of T cell receptor beta chains from one sample in a study of cytomegalovirus exposure and HLA in healthy donors. TCRdb keeps only in-frame clones here, not all; method: immunoSEQ multiplex PCR. In the table there are roughly 86,000 clones, 90% to 97% of which are singletons. The sample consisted of PBMCs. The receptors here all came from a man aged 18 to 29 in good health and CMV-seropositive. Both conserved end residues are part of each CDR3. Each record gives: V gene, clone size, D gene, CDR3 protein. A D gene is named only where the DNA matches it firmly. Part of the rows lack a size; the others show once, few, many or a class for expanded clones.

TRBV19 NA NA CASSIQGGSYEQYF
TRBV27 NA TRBD2 CASTQGGPSTDTQYF
TRBV14 NA NA CASSQGPRDHYEQYF
TRBV27 NA NA CASSRGIYGYTF
TRBV7-3 NA NA CASSPQGAKDTQYF
TRBV2 NA NA CAAGENSYNEQFF
TRBV7-2 NA TRBD2 CASSSAAGLAGDNEQFF
TRBV11-2 NA TRBD1 CASSLGTGLTDTQYF
TRBV9 NA NA CASTPEYYLANYGYTF
TRBV10-3 NA TRBD2 CAIRPGTSGSHGEQFF
TRBV6-1 NA NA CASSIYFTVNEQFF
TRBV5-1 NA TRBD2 CASSLETSGSTGELFF
TRBV28 NA NA CASRSAYRESNTEAFF
TRBV11-2 NA TRBD1 CASSRTSGTGLANEKLFF
TRBV6-5 once TRBD1 CASRHTTGGRTEAFF
TRBV29-1 NA NA CSVEESLAPETQYF
TRBV18 NA TRBD1 CASSPPGGQGGATEAFF
TRBV10-2 once NA CASNRDTRLNTGELFF
TRBV18 NA NA CASSPPQGTPNEQYF
TRBV5-4 NA TRBD1 CASRLDRVLPEAFF
TRBV6-6 NA TRBD2 CASRPGGGSNEQFF
TRBV2 NA NA CASTQGAKNIQYF
TRBV2 few NA CASSGQGPDGYTF
TRBV2 NA NA CASFRPGNRNNEQFF
TRBV29-1 NA TRBD2 CSVTGTSGYNTGELFF
TRBV4-1 NA NA CASSQDRGEKLFF
TRBV9 NA NA CASNSKETQYF
TRBV30 NA NA CAWRSDWEETQYF
TRBV19 NA NA CASSIMADYEQYF
TRBV15 NA NA CATSRDLGGGEKLFF
TRBV9 NA TRBD2 CASSVGTSGTYEQYF
TRBV5-1 once NA CASSFLGSDTEAFF
TRBV28 NA TRBD1 CAIRRQGYSTYGYTF
TRBV30 once TRBD2 CAWGGFTSGVGKQYF
TRBV11-2 NA NA CASSHIFSGANVLTF
TRBV4-1 NA TRBD1 CASSQRTGGNEKLFF
TRBV28 NA NA CASGVGTSITDTQYF
TRBV7-9 NA TRBD2 CASSYGGSYEQYF
TRBV14 NA NA CASSRIEGNTDTQYF
TRBV27 NA NA CASSFSSTDTQYF
TRBV7-9 NA TRBD2 CASSLAPRTSGTGELFF
TRBV7-8 NA TRBD1 CASSSGTGDSNQPQHF
TRBV6-5 once NA CASSYLYNQPQHF
TRBV19 NA TRBD1 CASGQGAAYEQYF
TRBV2 NA TRBD2 CASRGASGGFGDTQYF
TRBV19 NA NA CASARVWISNQPQHF
TRBV4-1 NA NA CASSQVVGNEGTYF
TRBV28 once NA CAILGRNYGYTF